This TCR beta chain was recovered during a study of response to subunit inactivated influenza vaccine listed by TCRdb under 2018. Study-wide context: The study used deep quantitative T cell receptor repertoire profiling to track responses to a trivalent subunit inactivated influenza vaccine.

The protocol used for the library was RT-PCR. Sequencing relied on an Illumina HiSeq 2500. The public sequencing data were trimmed at Q25 with fastp and processed into clonotypes with MiXCR by TCRdb, which kept only in-frame beta chains. CDR3 protein duplicates are merged, each entry listing the most common genes and DNA. In this sample the table shows 650,000 to 800,000 distinct CDR3 sequences, less than 20% of which occur a single time. The ten largest clones capture roughly a tenth of the sample. This clonotype was counted between two and nine times. The target of this receptor is not known. There are no base qualities to consult, and no much larger clone falls within one base. The germline ends are 16 bases apart after V is trimmed by 1 base and J by 2 bases. CDR1 and CDR2, looked up from the germline V gene, are SGHRS and YFSETQ. The CDR3 has 16 amino acids, counting the end cysteine and phenylalanine. The DNA shown is the 48-base CDR3, in frame from base 1.

General findings and caveats noted by the study authors: The authors proposed that each seasonal influenza vaccination may bring in only a limited number of new T cells.

This specimen consisted of PBMCs from blood, obtained 4 to 6 days after vaccination. This clonotype was sampled from a man aged 50 to 59 who received an inactivated influenza vaccine. Donor details come from another sample of the same person, matched by shared clones. This chain is built from TRBV5-1 and TRBJ2-7; possibly the D gene is TRBD2, per 6 matching bases. The CDR3 sequence is CASSLNPRERPYEQYF. The nucleotide sequence is given as TGCGCCAGCAGCTTGAACCCACGGGAGAGACCCTACGAGCAGTACTTC.